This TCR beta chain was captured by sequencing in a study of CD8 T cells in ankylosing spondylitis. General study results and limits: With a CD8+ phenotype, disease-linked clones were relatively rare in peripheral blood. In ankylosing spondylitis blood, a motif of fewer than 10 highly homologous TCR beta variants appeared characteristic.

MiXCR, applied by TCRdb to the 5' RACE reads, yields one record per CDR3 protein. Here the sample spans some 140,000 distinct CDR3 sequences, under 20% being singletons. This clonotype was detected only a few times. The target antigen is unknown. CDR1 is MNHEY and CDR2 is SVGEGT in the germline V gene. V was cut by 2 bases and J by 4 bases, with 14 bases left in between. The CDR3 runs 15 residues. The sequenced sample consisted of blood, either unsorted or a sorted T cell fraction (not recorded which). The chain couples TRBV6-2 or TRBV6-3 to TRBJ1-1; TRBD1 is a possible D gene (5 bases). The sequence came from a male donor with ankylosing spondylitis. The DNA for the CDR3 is TGTGCCAGCAGTTACGGACAATCTGCTGGCACTGAAGCTTTCTTT. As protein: CASSYGQSAGTEAFF.